This T cell receptor beta chain was captured by sequencing in a study of a mutant IDH1 vaccine in newly diagnosed glioma. Trimming took 3 bases from V and 7 from J, leaving 16 bases between them. The length of the CDR3 is 15 residues. Per germline, CDR1 MGHRA and CDR2 YSYEKL. A word on this clone: Its antigen is unknown.

Time point defined: week 5, during vaccination. Doses comprised 300 ug of mutant IDH1 20-mer peptide each, plus topical imiquimod. Assay: immunoSEQ multiplex PCR; the TCRdb copy retains only in-frame clones and omits some. This sample has some 60,000 clones; over 80% occur once, and the top ten carry around 4.4%. The sequences come from PBMCs, collected from a glioma patient whose treatment included an IDH1 peptide vaccine. This TCR came from a middle-aged woman with glioma. This chain joins TRBV4-1 and TRBJ1-5; weak D call: TRBD1 (5 bases). CDR3 in DNA: TGCGCCAGCAGCCATACCGACAGAAGTGGGCAGCCCCAGCATTTT. It translates to CASSHTDRSGQPQHF.